These 5 T cell receptor beta chains were sequenced from one sample in a study of blood T cell repertoires in COVID-19. Repertoires were generated with immunoSEQ multiplex PCR, while TCRdb's copy carries only in-frame clones and drops some. The sample carries some 330,000 clones, roughly four fifths recorded once. What was sequenced was PBMCs or T cells enriched from blood (not recorded which). The receptors stem from a woman in her 50s who had recovered from COVID-19.

The table lists this clone with a few counts. V is TRBV30 and J is TRBJ1-3; D may be TRBD1 (5 bases). The CDR3 is 14 amino acids. Germline CDR1 and CDR2: GTSNPN and SVGIG (reference sequence). V lost 8 bases and J lost 7, with 21 bases in between. The CDR3 region is CAGVVLGRGNTIYF. DNA of the CDR3: TGTGCCGGGGTCGTCCTTGGACGGGGGAACACCATATATTTT.

V and J are TRBV27 and TRBJ1-1, with 8 positions matching TRBD1. In germline, CDR1 is MNHEY, CDR2 SMNVEV (reference sequence). J gave up 4 bases and V 5 bases, and 6 bases lay outside the gene matches. CDR3 length: 14 residues. CDR3 in amino acids: CASSGAGGGTEAFF. The CDR3 DNA follows: TGTGCCAGCAGTGGGGCAGGGGGCGGCACTGAAGCTTTCTTT.

This rearrangement joins TRBV29-1 to TRBJ1-1; 7 nucleotides align to TRBD1. J gave up 5 bases and V 4 bases, and 7 bases lay outside the gene matches. The CDR3 totals 13 residues. CDR1 SQVTM and CDR2 ANQGSEA come from the germline V gene. CDR3 bases: TGCAGCGTTGGAGGGGGCTTGAGGACTGAAGCTTTCTTT. This encodes CSVGGGLRTEAFF. The full variable domain, in which reference TRBV29-1 and TRBJ1-1 provide the parts outside the CDR3, is SAVISQKPSRDICQRGTSLTIQCQVDSQVTMMFWYRQQPGQSLTLIATANQGSEATYESGFVIDKFPISRPNLTFSTLTVSNMSPEDSSIYLCSVGGGLRTEAFFGQGTRLTVV.

The V call is TRBV7-2, the J call TRBJ2-1, with 8 bases identical to TRBD2. Germline values: CDR1 SGHTA, CDR2 FQGNSA. V shed 4 bases and J 10 bases; nucleotides not matched to a gene: 15. This CDR3 region has 16 residues. The CDR3 coding sequence is TGTGCCAGCAGCTCCCGTATCGGGGGGGCCACGGGGGAGCAGTTCTTC. Translating gives CASSSRIGGATGEQFF.

The chain joins TRBV30 to TRBJ2-7; D is uncertain. Trimming removed 0 bases from V and 3 bases from J, with 12 bases in between. The CDR3 consists of 14 residues. The germline CDR1 and CDR2 sequences are GTSNPN and SVGIG (reference sequence). The DNA for the CDR3 is TGTGCCTGGAGTGTTGAGGCCATGGACTACGAGCAGTACTTC. It yields the protein CAWSVEAMDYEQYF.